This is a list of T cell receptor beta chains from one sample in a study of blood T cell repertoires in COVID-19. Produced via immunoSEQ multiplex PCR; TCRdb's table is partial and in-frame only. The sample has 200,000 to 250,000 clones, 80% to 85% seen once. Sequencing used peripheral blood. Source of these receptors: a woman aged 55-70 years with acute or convalescent COVID-19. Each CDR3 is given with its conserved first and last residue. Fields, in order: D gene, V gene, J gene, clone size, CDR3 protein, CDR3 DNA. D genes are given only for firm matches. Clone size is shown for a subset of rows, as once, few, many or a class of expanded clone.

D: TRBD1; V: TRBV7-2; J: TRBJ1-6; size: -; CDR3: CASSTGQGYNSPLHF; DNA: TGTGCCAGCAGTACCGGACAGGGATATAATTCACCCCTCCACTTT
D: -; V: TRBV27; J: TRBJ1-3; size: -; CDR3: CASIRAGDSGNTIYF; DNA: TGTGCCAGCATTAGAGCAGGGGACTCTGGAAACACCATATATTTT
D: -; V: TRBV29-1; J: TRBJ1-1; size: -; CDR3: CSVEGSYPQVGSEAFF; DNA: TGCAGCGTTGAAGGCTCTTATCCACAGGTTGGCTCTGAAGCTTTCTTT
D: TRBD2; V: TRBV5-1; J: TRBJ2-7; size: -; CDR3: CASSFGGASYEQYF; DNA: TGCGCCAGCAGCTTCGGGGGGGCGTCCTACGAGCAGTACTTC
D: -; V: TRBV5-1; J: TRBJ1-2; size: -; CDR3: CASSLGATDLDGYTF; DNA: TGCGCCAGCAGCTTGGGTGCAACTGATTTGGATGGCTACACCTTC
D: -; V: TRBV18; J: TRBJ1-2; size: -; CDR3: CASSRGGTAVTTSYGYTF; DNA: TGTGCCAGCTCGCGGGGGGGCACGGCAGTGACTACGAGCTATGGCTACACCTTC
D: -; V: TRBV11-2; J: TRBJ1-2; size: -; CDR3: CASSQGRAGYGYTF; DNA: TGTGCCAGCAGCCAAGGGCGGGCTGGCTATGGCTACACCTTC
D: -; V: TRBV18; J: TRBJ1-3; size: -; CDR3: CASSLQGSSGNTIYF; DNA: TGTGCCAGCTCATTACAGGGCAGCTCTGGAAACACCATATATTTT
D: -; V: TRBV5-6; J: TRBJ1-2; size: -; CDR3: CASSLDSSVNYTF; DNA: TGTGCCAGCAGCTTGGACTCGTCTGTAAACTACACCTTC
D: -; V: TRBV19; J: TRBJ1-5; size: once; CDR3: CASSRGPGVSNQPQHF; DNA: TGTGCCAGTAGCCGCGGGCCCGGGGTAAGCAATCAGCCCCAGCATTTT
D: -; V: TRBV5-6; J: TRBJ1-1; size: -; CDR3: CASRRGGINTEAFF; DNA: TGTGCCAGCAGGAGGGGGGGAATTAACACTGAAGCTTTCTTT
D: -; V: TRBV5-4; J: TRBJ2-1; size: -; CDR3: CASSRPDNNEQFF; DNA: TGTGCCAGCAGCCGCCCGGACAACAATGAGCAGTTCTTC
D: -; V: TRBV5-1; J: TRBJ1-1; size: -; CDR3: CASSSLGVNTEAFF; DNA: TGCGCCAGCAGCTCCCTAGGGGTGAACACTGAAGCTTTCTTT
D: TRBD1; V: TRBV29-1; J: TRBJ2-3; size: -; CDR3: CSARQGSTDTQYF; DNA: TGCAGCGCTCGACAGGGAAGCACAGATACGCAGTATTTT
D: TRBD2; V: TRBV15; J: TRBJ2-3; size: few; CDR3: CATSRGGLAADTQYF; DNA: TGTGCCACCAGCAGAGGTGGACTAGCGGCAGATACGCAGTATTTT
D: -; V: TRBV7-2; J: TRBJ2-1; size: -; CDR3: CASSLDFYRNEQFF; DNA: TGTGCCAGCAGCTTAGATTTCTACCGCAATGAGCAGTTCTTC
D: -; V: TRBV4-1; J: TRBJ1-6; size: -; CDR3: CASSQEGGVNSPLHF; DNA: TGCGCCAGCAGCCAAGAGGGGGGGGTCAATTCACCCCTCCACTTT